This T cell receptor beta chain was obtained from a study of blood T cell repertoires in COVID-19. Sequenced by immunoSEQ multiplex PCR; TCRdb stores in-frame clones only, minus some. In the table there are about 240,000 clones, around nine tenths of which are singletons. There are a few counts of this clone. This clonotype originated in a woman in her seventies with active or convalescent COVID-19. Sequencing used peripheral blood.

CDR3 bases: TGTGCCAGCAGAGCCGGGACAGGGGTGAATTCACCCCTCCACTTT. It translates to CASRAGTGVNSPLHF. This sequence joins TRBV6-4 and TRBJ1-6; 10 positions agree with TRBD1. The CDR3 consists of 15 residues. The V segment lost 6 bases and the J segment 7 bases; nucleotides outside the gene matches: 6. Germline lookup yields CDR1 MRHNA and CDR2 SNTAGT.